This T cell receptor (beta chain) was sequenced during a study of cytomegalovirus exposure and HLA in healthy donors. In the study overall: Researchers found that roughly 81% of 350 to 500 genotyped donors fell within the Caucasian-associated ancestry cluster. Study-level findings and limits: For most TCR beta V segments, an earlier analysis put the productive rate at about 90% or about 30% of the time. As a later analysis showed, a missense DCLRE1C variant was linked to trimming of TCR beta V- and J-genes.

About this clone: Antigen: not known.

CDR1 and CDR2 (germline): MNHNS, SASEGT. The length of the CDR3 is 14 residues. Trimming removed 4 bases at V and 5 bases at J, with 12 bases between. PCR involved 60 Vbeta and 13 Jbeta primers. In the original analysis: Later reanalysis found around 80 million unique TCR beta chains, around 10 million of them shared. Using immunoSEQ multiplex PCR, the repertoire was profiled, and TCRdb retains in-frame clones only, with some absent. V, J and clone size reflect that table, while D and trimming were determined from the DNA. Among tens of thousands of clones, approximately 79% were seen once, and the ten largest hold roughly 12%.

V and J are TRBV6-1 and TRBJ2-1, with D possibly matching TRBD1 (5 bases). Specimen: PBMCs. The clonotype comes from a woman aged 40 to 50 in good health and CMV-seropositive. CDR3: CASSATVPDNEQFF. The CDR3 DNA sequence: TGTGCCAGCAGTGCGACAGTCCCAGACAATGAGCAGTTCTTC.